This TCR beta chain was documented in a study of shared clonotypes between healthy human individuals. As for the study in general: The donors, a couple of women and a few men, were aged 18 to 49. Findings and caveats of the study: It was expected that sequencing depth would affect clonotype sharing among donors.

The CDR3 covers 14 residues. The V segment lost 1 base and the J segment 5 bases; nucleotides outside the gene matches: 4. Germline values: CDR1 SGHVS, CDR2 FQNEAQ. CD45RO-negative, CCR7-positively selected cells formed the naive CD8 fraction, excluding terminally differentiated effector memory CD45RA+ cells. Details on this clone: Its specificity is unknown.

Clones were read by immunoSEQ multiplex PCR, and TCRdb kept only the in-frame ones, dropping some. The sample includes 1.5 million to 2.5 million clones, less than 95% of them seen just once. This receptor was taken from a man between 18 and 29 years old in good health. The chain carries TRBV7-8 and TRBJ2-5, with 7 bases aligning to TRBD2. The sample consisted of naive CD8+ T cells sorted from blood. The CDR3 sequence is CASSLEGGMETQYF. In DNA, the CDR3 is TGTGCCAGCAGCTTAGAGGGAGGGATGGAGACCCAGTACTTC.